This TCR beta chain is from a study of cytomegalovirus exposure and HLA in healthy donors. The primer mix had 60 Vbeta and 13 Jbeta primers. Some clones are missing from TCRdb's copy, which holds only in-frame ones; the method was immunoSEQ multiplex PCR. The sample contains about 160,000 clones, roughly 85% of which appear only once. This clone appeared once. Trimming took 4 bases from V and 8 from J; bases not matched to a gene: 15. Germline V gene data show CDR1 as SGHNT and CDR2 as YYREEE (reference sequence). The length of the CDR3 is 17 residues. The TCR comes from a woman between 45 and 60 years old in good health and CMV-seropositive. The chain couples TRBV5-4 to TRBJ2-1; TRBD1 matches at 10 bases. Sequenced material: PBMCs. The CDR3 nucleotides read TGTGCCAGCAGCCCAAACCCCGGGACAGGGGTTAGGGATGAGCAGTTCTTC. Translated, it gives CASSPNPGTGVRDEQFF.